These 5 T cell receptor beta chains were all obtained from the same sample, sequenced in a study of metastatic and nonmetastatic thyroid tumors. Patients had received no treatment of any kind before thyroid surgery. Through MiXCR, TCRdb re-clonotyped the PCR reads. The repertoire has roughly 57,000 clones, roughly 20% of them found once; the top ten carry around 4%. Source material: blood. The origin of the receptors is a female donor with papillary thyroid cancer or a benign thyroid nodule (not recorded which). Some clones in this sample may be carry-over from other donors' samples.

This clone appeared many times. The rearrangement uses TRBV11-2 and TRBJ1-1; D possibly corresponds to TRBD1 (6 bases). Germline loops: CDR1 SGHAT, CDR2 FQNNGV. Trimming removed 2 bases from V and 0 bases from J, with 16 bases in between. The CDR3 runs to 17 residues. The CDR3 DNA follows: TGTGCCAGCAGCTTAATCTCCAGGGGAGCTATGAACACTGAAGCTTTCTTT. Translating it yields CASSLISRGAMNTEAFF.

The table lists this clone with many counts. The chain has TRBV29-1 and TRBJ1-1; D is unclear. Germline CDR1 is SQVTM and CDR2 is ANQGSEA. The V end lost 6 bases, the J end lost 4 bases, and 12 bases lay between the germline ends. This CDR3 comprises 12 residues. CDR3 DNA: TGCAGCGTCAGATTCGGGGTCACTGAAGCTTTCTTT. Amino acid sequence: CSVRFGVTEAFF.

This clone was recorded many times. V usage is TRBV4-1 and J usage is TRBJ1-5; D might be TRBD1 (5 bases). The V and J ends lost 0 bases and 2 bases respectively, with 11 bases between them. Per germline, CDR1 MGHRA and CDR2 YSYEKL. The CDR3 has 16 amino acids. The CDR3 spells CASSQDTGFGNQPQHF. The CDR3, as DNA: TGCGCCAGCAGCCAAGATACAGGTTTCGGCAATCAGCCCCAGCATTTT.

This clone was seen many times. In DNA form, the CDR3 reads TGTGCTAGTGGTTTGGCCCTGGGTAATCCATACAATGAGCAGTTCTTC. Its protein product is CASGLALGNPYNEQFF. The chain recombines TRBV12-5 with TRBJ2-1; D ambiguous. The CDR3 is made up of 16 amino acids. Germline V CDR1 and CDR2: LGHNT, FRNRAP. V was trimmed by 1 base and J by 4 bases, leaving 14 bases between them.

This clone was observed many times. The same CDR3 arises from other DNA sequences in this sample as well. The rearrangement uses TRBV19 and TRBJ2-5; 8 bases match TRBD2. V lost 0 bases and J lost 4; bases outside the gene matches: 4. This CDR3 comprises 15 residues. The germline V gene encodes CDR1 LNHDA and CDR2 SQIVND (reference sequence). The CDR3 nucleotides are TGTGCCAGTAGTATAGAGACGGGAGGGCCAGAGACCCAGTACTTC. As protein: CASSIETGGPETQYF.